A single sample is the source of the 22 T cell receptor beta chains below, sequenced in a study of human T cells and chemical hapten exposure. Using its own MiXCR run on the RACE reads, TCRdb lists one record per CDR3 protein. The table includes approximately 80,000 distinct CDR3 sequences, roughly 10% detected once. Time point specified: patch test 1, 2 weeks after DPC sensitization. Treatment described: therapeutic diphenylcyclopropenone sensitization with weekly scalp DPC. The material sequenced was whole blood, taken in connection with sensitization to the hapten diphenylcyclopropenone (DPC). These receptors were collected from a woman in her fifties or sixties with alopecia areata. Some clones in this sample may be carry-over from other donors' samples.

CDR3 sequence: CASSLALAGGRNTDTQYF. The CDR3 DNA reads as TGTGCCAGCAGTTTGGCGCTAGCGGGGGGGCGAAACACAGATACGCAGTATTTT. This rearrangement joins TRBV12-3 or TRBV12-4 to TRBJ2-3; TRBD2 matches at 12 bases. The CDR3 loop spans 18 amino acids. Trimming at V came to 3 bases and at J to 2 bases, leaving 9 bases not matched to a gene.

This clonotype was seen more than once but under ten times. This chain joins TRBV14 and TRBJ2-1; D uncertain. The CDR3 totals 16 residues. Germline CDR1 is SGHDN and CDR2 is FVKESK. V gave up 0 bases and J gave up 0 bases, with 9 bases separating them. This CDR3 reads CASSQEAHNSYNEQFF. CDR3 DNA sequence: TGTGCCAGCAGCCAAGAGGCCCATAACTCCTACAATGAGCAGTTCTTC.

This clonotype was observed a few times. The chain carries TRBV28 and TRBJ2-3; 8 bases are shared with TRBD1. This CDR3 spans 16 amino acids. V lost 2 bases, J lost 1 base, and 5 bases stayed unmatched. From germline, CDR1 is MDHEN and CDR2 SYDVKM. CDR3 sequence: CASSLAGTGRTDTQYF. The DNA of the CDR3 is TGTGCCAGCAGTTTAGCCGGGACAGGCCGCACAGATACGCAGTATTTT.

In this sample, this clonotype turned up many times. The V gene is TRBV20-1, the J gene TRBJ2-3, with a tentative D call TRBD2 (5 bases). CDR3 length equals 13 residues. Germline CDR1 reads DFQATT; CDR2 reads SNEGSKA (reference sequence). V was cut by 5 bases and J by 2 bases, with 11 bases left in between. CDR3 in DNA: TGCAGTGCTGGACTTGGGCACACAGATACGCAGTATTTT. Its translation: CSAGLGHTDTQYF.

The V call is TRBV7-9, the J call TRBJ2-3, with 10 bases matching TRBD2. The CDR3 extends over 16 amino acids. The trim removed 4 bases at V and 2 bases at J, leaving 6 bases unmatched. Germline V gene data show CDR1 as SEHNR and CDR2 as FQNEAQ (reference sequence). The DNA of the CDR3 is TGTGCCAGCAGCTCTCTAGCGGGAGCCTTCACAGATACGCAGTATTTT. Translated, it gives CASSSLAGAFTDTQYF.

This clonotype appeared a few times. The chain couples TRBV6-5 to TRBJ1-6; D unresolved. V was shortened by 7 bases and J by 10 bases, with 14 bases between the two germline ends. Looked up from germline, CDR1 is MNHEY and CDR2 is SVGAGI. CDR3 length: 13 amino acids. The CDR3 nucleotides read TGTGCCAGCAATCAATTTCTTAGCTCACCCCTCCACTTT. Its protein is CASNQFLSSPLHF.

The chain uses TRBV28 and TRBJ2-1; no definite D call. CDR1 and CDR2 from the germline V gene are MDHEN and SYDVKM. The CDR3 is 16 residues long. V gave up 3 bases and J gave up 2 bases, with 14 bases separating them. CDR3 sequence (DNA): TGTGCCAGCAGTTTGCCACTACTACAAACCTACAATGAGCAGTTCTTC. As protein: CASSLPLLQTYNEQFF. The full variable domain, with the rest looked up from reference TRBV28 and TRBJ2-1, is DVKVTQSSRYLVKRTGEKVFLECVQDMDHENMFWYRQDPGLGLRLIYFSYDVKMKEKGDIPEGYSVSREKKERFSLILESASTNQTSMYLCASSLPLLQTYNEQFFGPGTRLTVL.

This clonotype was detected only a few times. The chain has TRBV12-5 and TRBJ2-1; 14 nucleotides agree with TRBD2. With V trimmed by 2 bases and J by 1 base, 7 bases remained unmatched. Germline CDR1 is LGHNT and CDR2 is FRNRAP. The CDR3 totals 19 residues. The CDR3 DNA reads TGTGCTAGTGGTTTGTTTGGACTAGCGGGGGGACGGTCCTACAATGAGCAGTTCTTC. Its translation is CASGLFGLAGGRSYNEQFF.

This clonotype appeared many times. The chain recombines TRBV29-1 with TRBJ2-7; D possibly matches TRBD1 or TRBD2 (6 bases each). Per the germline V gene, CDR1 is SQVTM and CDR2 is ANQGSEA. The V end was cut by 5 bases, the J end by 0 bases, with 8 bases between. This CDR3 is built from 12 residues. CDR3 DNA sequence: TGCAGCGTTAGGGGGGACTCCTACGAGCAGTACTTC. The encoded protein is CSVRGDSYEQYF.

As to this clonotype: The junction departs from the called germline gene at one end, perhaps through a read error. The rearrangement links TRBV13 to TRBJ2-1; 12 nucleotides align to TRBD2. CDR3 length: 19 residues. The germline gives CDR1 PRHDT, CDR2 FYEKMQ (reference sequence). Here the CDR3 DNA reads TGTGCCAGCAGCTTAGTCTGGACTAGCGGGGCTCCCTCCTACAATGGGCAGTTCTTC. It specifies CASSLVWTSGAPSYNGQFF.

The chain carries TRBV3-1 and TRBJ2-5; D assignment may be TRBD1 or TRBD2 (5 bases each). This CDR3 spans 16 amino acids. From germline, CDR1 is LGHDT and CDR2 YNNKEL (reference sequence). Trimming pared 5 bases from V and 3 bases from J, leaving 19 bases between. The chain's CDR3 is CASSARGATSEETQYF. CDR3 DNA sequence: TGTGCCAGCAGCGCTCGAGGGGCCACTTCAGAAGAGACCCAGTACTTC.

This clonotype came up many times. This chain connects TRBV5-1 to TRBJ1-1; TRBD1 might be the D (5 bases). Germline CDR1 and CDR2: SGHRS and YFSETQ. V dropped 8 bases and J dropped 0 bases, with 20 bases sitting between them. CDR3 length: 16 residues. As DNA, the CDR3 is TGCGCCAGTCACCCCGGGGACGGGCGAATGAACACTGAAGCTTTCTTT. It codes for CASHPGDGRMNTEAFF.

This chain joins TRBV30 and TRBJ1-1; TRBD1 aligns across 7 bases. This CDR3 is 11 amino acids long. The V segment lost 4 bases and the J segment 6 bases; nucleotides outside the gene matches: 2. Germline values: CDR1 GTSNPN, CDR2 SVGIG (reference sequence). The CDR3 DNA reads as TGTGCCTGGAAGACAGGGCCTGAAGCTTTCTTT. The encoded protein is CAWKTGPEAFF.

The sample holds many counts of this clonotype. The chain uses TRBV20-1 and TRBJ1-2; D gene ambiguous. Trimming removed 6 bases from V and 0 bases from J, with 11 bases in between. CDR1 and CDR2 (germline): DFQATT, SNEGSKA (reference sequence). The CDR3 is made up of 13 amino acids. The CDR3 DNA reads TGCAGTGCCCGGAGTGGAACTAACTATGGCTACACCTTC. Residues: CSARSGTNYGYTF.

At least ten counts were recorded for this clonotype. The V and J genes are TRBV20-1 and TRBJ1-4; 9 bases map to TRBD1. Trimming took 6 bases from V and 8 from J; bases not matched to a gene: 7. The germline gives CDR1 DFQATT, CDR2 SNEGSKA (reference sequence). The CDR3 contains 13 residues. Written as DNA, the CDR3 is TGCAGTGCCAGGGACAGGGCGGGCGAAAAACTGTTTTTT. It is translated as CSARDRAGEKLFF.

This clonotype was detected only a few times. The V gene is TRBV10-2, the J gene TRBJ2-1; 8 bases match TRBD2. V was clipped by 5 bases and J by 7 bases; unmatched bases: 10. Germline loops: CDR1 WSHSY, CDR2 SAAADI. The CDR3 runs 15 residues. CDR3 sequence reads: CASSHSGGRGNEQFF. The CDR3 DNA reads TGCGCCAGCAGTCACAGCGGGGGAAGGGGGAATGAGCAGTTCTTC.

CDR3 nucleotides: TGCAGCGTCAGACATGCAGGATTGGGCGGGGAGCTGTTTTTT. This codes for CSVRHAGLGGELFF. J is TRBJ2-2 and V is TRBV29-1; no clear D gene. The CDR3 extends over 14 amino acids. Germline V gives CDR1 SQVTM, CDR2 ANQGSEA. V was pared by 6 bases and J by 7 bases, with 18 bases between.

This clonotype came up a few times. This CDR3 reads CASSPLNRGLRTEAFF. The CDR3 nucleotides are TGTGCCAGCTCACCGTTGAACAGGGGGCTACGCACTGAAGCTTTCTTT. V gene TRBV18 combines with J gene TRBJ1-1; TRBD1 agrees at 9 bases. Germline V gene data show CDR1 as KGHSH and CDR2 as LQKENI. V gave up 3 bases and J gave up 4 bases; unmatched junction bases: 9. The CDR3 is 16 amino acids.

The chain carries TRBV7-8 and TRBJ2-3, with TRBD2 matching over 13 bases. CDR3 length equals 16 residues. Germline CDR1 SGHVS, CDR2 FQNEAQ. Unmatched junction bases numbered 7, after V lost 6 bases and J lost 4 bases. The CDR3 region is CASRGDGLAGADTQYF. The CDR3 region has the DNA TGTGCCAGCAGAGGCGATGGACTAGCGGGAGCAGATACGCAGTATTTT.

The chain uses TRBV10-3 and TRBJ2-1; D is unresolved. The V end was cut by 3 bases, the J end by 4 bases, with 4 bases between. This CDR3 spans 12 amino acids. The V gene's germline CDR1 is ENHRY and CDR2 SYGVKD. The CDR3 sequence: CAISEMYNEQFF. CDR3 nucleotide sequence: TGTGCCATCAGTGAAATGTACAATGAGCAGTTCTTC.

The table lists this clonotype with many counts. The rearrangement joins TRBV20-1 to TRBJ2-1; 7 nucleotides line up with TRBD2. Germline V gives CDR1 DFQATT, CDR2 SNEGSKA (reference sequence). The length of the CDR3 is 14 residues. Trimming cost V 5 bases and J 8 bases; bases outside gene matches: 12. The DNA for the CDR3 is TGCAGTGCTGGAGGGGCTAGCGGAGGGGATGAGCAGTTCTTC. It translates to CSAGGASGGDEQFF.

Ten or more counts support this clonotype. The rearrangement joins TRBV6-6 to TRBJ2-2, with TRBD1 matching 10 bases. The germline V gene has CDR1 MNHNY and CDR2 SVGAGI (reference sequence). Trimming removed 7 bases from V and 0 bases from J; junction bases left unmatched: 2. There are 15 residues in the CDR3. The CDR3 protein is CASNGQGANTGELFF. CDR3 coding DNA: TGTGCCAGCAACGGACAGGGGGCGAACACCGGGGAGCTGTTTTTT.